Given below is one TCR beta chain in context. The PCR ran on 60 Vbeta and 13 Jbeta primers. Repertoires were generated with immunoSEQ multiplex PCR, while TCRdb's copy carries only in-frame clones and drops some. The table lists 200,000 to 250,000 clones, around four fifths of them singletons. These data originate in a study of cytomegalovirus exposure and HLA in healthy donors. For the study at large: Among the 300 to 500 donors who were genotyped, roughly 85% fell in the genetic ancestry cluster that is associated with self-reported Caucasian donors.

Germline loops: CDR1 KGHSH, CDR2 LQKENI. Trimming took 5 bases from V and 2 from J; bases not matched to a gene: 4. The CDR3 is made up of 15 amino acids. Sequencing used PBMCs. This receptor was identified in an older woman in good health and CMV-seropositive. The chain joins TRBV18 to TRBJ2-7, with 12 bases fitting TRBD2. CDR3 DNA sequence: TGTGCCAGCTCAGCCGGACTAGCGGGAACCTACGAGCAGTACTTC. Translated, it gives CASSAGLAGTYEQYF.